Listed below are T cell receptor beta chains from one sample, sequenced in a study of shared clonotypes between healthy human individuals. TCRdb's table, derived via immunoSEQ multiplex PCR, lists solely in-frame clones and lacks some. The sample holds 980,000 or so clones, 60% to 85% seen once. The sample taken for sequencing was memory CD4+ T cells sorted from blood. The origin of the receptors is a man aged 18 to 35 in good health. CDR3s include the opening cysteine and the closing phenylalanine or tryptophan. D genes are given only for firm matches. Only part of the rows carry a size: once, few, many, or a class if the clone is expanded.

D gene: NA; J gene: TRBJ2-1; V gene: TRBV6-6; CDR3 length: 16; clone size: NA; CDR3 protein: CASSYNQGGIYNEQFF; CDR3 DNA: TGTGCCAGCAGTTACAATCAGGGAGGAATCTACAATGAGCAGTTCTTC
D gene: NA; J gene: TRBJ2-1; V gene: TRBV5-4; CDR3 length: 13; clone size: NA; CDR3 protein: CASSFWMDNEQFF; CDR3 DNA: TGTGCCAGCAGCTTCTGGATGGACAATGAGCAGTTCTTC
D gene: TRBD1; J gene: TRBJ1-1; V gene: TRBV30; CDR3 length: 15; clone size: NA; CDR3 protein: CAWSVGGQANTEAFF; CDR3 DNA: TGTGCCTGGAGTGTAGGCGGACAGGCGAACACTGAAGCTTTCTTT
D gene: NA; J gene: TRBJ1-4; V gene: TRBV19; CDR3 length: 13; clone size: once; CDR3 protein: CASSRTYNEKLFF; CDR3 DNA: TGTGCCAGTAGTAGGACCTATAATGAAAAACTGTTTTTT
D gene: NA; J gene: TRBJ1-2; V gene: TRBV7-9; CDR3 length: 14; clone size: once; CDR3 protein: CASNLPGVNYGYTF; CDR3 DNA: TGTGCCAGCAACCTCCCAGGGGTGAACTATGGCTACACCTTC
D gene: NA; J gene: TRBJ2-1; V gene: TRBV29-1; CDR3 length: 14; clone size: NA; CDR3 protein: CSVGEGTVYSEQFF; CDR3 DNA: TGCAGCGTGGGAGAAGGGACCGTGTACAGCGAGCAGTTCTTC
D gene: NA; J gene: TRBJ2-7; V gene: TRBV18; CDR3 length: 14; clone size: NA; CDR3 protein: CASSPIDSSYEQYF; CDR3 DNA: TGTGCCAGCTCACCAATCGACAGCTCCTACGAGCAGTACTTC
D gene: TRBD1; J gene: TRBJ2-6; V gene: TRBV19; CDR3 length: 18; clone size: NA; CDR3 protein: CASTTSYGTVSGANVLTF; CDR3 DNA: TGTGCCAGTACCACTTCGTACGGGACAGTCTCTGGGGCCAACGTCCTGACTTTC
D gene: NA; J gene: TRBJ1-6; V gene: TRBV30; CDR3 length: 11; clone size: NA; CDR3 protein: CAWNTGFALHF; CDR3 DNA: TGTGCCTGGAATACAGGGTTCGCCCTCCACTTT
D gene: NA; J gene: TRBJ2-7; V gene: TRBV7-2; CDR3 length: 15; clone size: few; CDR3 protein: CASSLVVGMLYEQYF; CDR3 DNA: TGTGCCAGCAGCTTAGTGGTTGGGATGTTGTACGAGCAGTACTTC
D gene: NA; J gene: TRBJ1-2; V gene: TRBV5-4; CDR3 length: 13; clone size: NA; CDR3 protein: CASSPGRDYGYTF; CDR3 DNA: TGTGCCAGCAGCCCAGGCAGGGACTATGGCTACACCTTC
D gene: NA; J gene: TRBJ1-4; V gene: TRBV9; CDR3 length: 14; clone size: NA; CDR3 protein: CASSDSTTNEKLFF; CDR3 DNA: TGTGCCAGCAGCGATAGTACGACTAATGAAAAACTGTTTTTT
D gene: NA; J gene: TRBJ1-1; V gene: TRBV28; CDR3 length: 14; clone size: NA; CDR3 protein: CASSLRGKGTEAFF; CDR3 DNA: TGTGCCAGCAGTTTAAGGGGCAAGGGCACTGAAGCTTTCTTT
D gene: TRBD1; J gene: TRBJ1-5; V gene: TRBV10-3; CDR3 length: 14; clone size: NA; CDR3 protein: CAISEGTGDQPQHF; CDR3 DNA: TGTGCCATCAGTGAGGGGACAGGGGATCAGCCCCAGCATTTT
D gene: NA; J gene: TRBJ1-5; V gene: TRBV5-6; CDR3 length: 15; clone size: NA; CDR3 protein: CASSLVGVSNQPQHF; CDR3 DNA: TGTGCCAGCAGCTTGGTAGGGGTAAGCAATCAGCCCCAGCATTTT
D gene: TRBD1; J gene: TRBJ2-4; V gene: TRBV27; CDR3 length: 16; clone size: NA; CDR3 protein: CASSPFDRGAKNIQYF; CDR3 DNA: TGTGCCAGCAGTCCGTTCGACAGGGGAGCCAAAAACATTCAGTACTTC
D gene: NA; J gene: TRBJ1-6; V gene: TRBV6-1; CDR3 length: 13; clone size: few; CDR3 protein: CATISSYNSPLHF; CDR3 DNA: TGTGCCACAATTAGCTCCTATAATTCACCCCTCCACTTT
D gene: NA; J gene: TRBJ2-5; V gene: TRBV11-3; CDR3 length: 15; clone size: NA; CDR3 protein: CASSLGRGEGETQYF; CDR3 DNA: TGTGCCAGCAGCTTAGGCAGGGGCGAGGGGGAGACCCAGTACTTC
D gene: NA; J gene: TRBJ1-3; V gene: TRBV10-3; CDR3 length: 15; clone size: NA; CDR3 protein: CAISEARSSGNTIYF; CDR3 DNA: TGTGCCATCAGTGAGGCCAGGAGCTCTGGAAACACCATATATTTT